A selection of T cell receptor beta chains follows, all from one sample in a study of regulatory T cells in long-lasting Graves disease. TCRdb ran MiXCR on the multiplex PCR reads and lists one entry per CDR3 protein. Among approximately 440,000 distinct CDR3 sequences listed, less than 25% were seen once. Sample: peripheral blood mononuclear cells (PBMCs), taken when the disease was refractory, from a patient treated with antithyroid drugs. All receptors derive from a female donor with Graves disease. Each CDR3 is given with its conserved first and last residue. Each record gives: J gene, V gene, CDR3 protein.

>TRBJ2-7|TRBV28
CASSLDSKSYEQYF
>TRBJ1-6|TRBV30
CAWRDSRDSPLHF
>TRBJ1-4|TRBV4-1
CASSQGTGHEKLFF
>TRBJ1-2|TRBV12-3/TRBV12-4
CASRRWDQAVGYTF
>TRBJ2-5|TRBV19
CASSIVSGETQYF
>TRBJ1-6|TRBV7-2
CASSTRTGGNSPLHF
>TRBJ2-7|TRBV28
CASSPFGDGRTYEQYF
>TRBJ1-1|TRBV27
CASSSLREAFF
>TRBJ2-7|TRBV6-5
CASSYGAGGEQYF
>TRBJ2-1|TRBV5-6
CASSTGQGYNEQFF
>TRBJ2-2|TRBV30
CAWNSGQGAGELFF
>TRBJ2-5|TRBV9
CASSSRQGVQETQYF
>TRBJ2-7|TRBV20-1
CSARTRDEQYF
>TRBJ2-7|TRBV5-1
CASSFPGLAALEPYEQYF
>TRBJ1-1|TRBV18
CASSTRDSEAFF
>TRBJ1-5|TRBV28
CASSRESSQPQHF